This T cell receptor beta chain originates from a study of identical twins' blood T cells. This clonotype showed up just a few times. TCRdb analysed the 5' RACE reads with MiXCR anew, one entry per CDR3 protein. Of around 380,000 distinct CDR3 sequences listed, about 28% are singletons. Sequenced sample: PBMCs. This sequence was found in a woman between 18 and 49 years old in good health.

The CDR3 nucleotides are TGTGCCAGCGCCAAGACCGCGAACACCGGGGAGCTGTTTTTT. Encoded protein: CASAKTANTGELFF. The chain joins TRBV6-4 to TRBJ2-2; D not resolved. V gave up 8 bases and J gave up 0 bases, with 10 bases separating them. The CDR3 loop spans 14 amino acids. Germline CDR1 and CDR2: MRHNA and SNTAGT.